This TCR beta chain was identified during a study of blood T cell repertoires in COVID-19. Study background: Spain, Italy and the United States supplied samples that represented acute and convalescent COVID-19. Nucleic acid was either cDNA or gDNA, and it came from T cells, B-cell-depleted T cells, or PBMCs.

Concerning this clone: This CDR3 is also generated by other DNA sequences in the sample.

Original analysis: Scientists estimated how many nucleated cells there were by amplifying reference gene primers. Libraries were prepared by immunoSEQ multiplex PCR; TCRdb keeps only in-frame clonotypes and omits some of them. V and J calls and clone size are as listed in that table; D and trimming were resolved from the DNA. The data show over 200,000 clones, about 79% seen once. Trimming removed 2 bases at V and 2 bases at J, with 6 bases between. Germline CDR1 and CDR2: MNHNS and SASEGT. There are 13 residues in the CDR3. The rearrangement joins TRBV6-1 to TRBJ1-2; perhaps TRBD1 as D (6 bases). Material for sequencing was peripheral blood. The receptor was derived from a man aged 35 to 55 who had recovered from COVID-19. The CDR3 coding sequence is TGTGCCAGCAGTGAACAGGGGAACTATGGCTACACCTTC. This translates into CASSEQGNYGYTF.